What follows describes a single T cell receptor beta chain. Its antigen is still unknown. This record comes from a study of T cell responses to AZD1222 COVID-19 vaccine. TCRdb keeps only in-frame clones here, not all; method: immunoSEQ multiplex PCR. The sample contains about 170,000 clones, around 90% of which appear only once. The study, taken as a whole, reports: White British donors predominated, females outnumbered males, and clonal diversity was possibly underestimated.

Looked up from germline, CDR1 is SEHNR and CDR2 is FQNEAQ (reference sequence). With V trimmed by 4 bases and J by 2 bases, 6 bases remained unmatched. The CDR3 has 15 amino acids. This specimen was peripheral blood, taken on day 0 of AZD1222 vaccination. The source is an adult in good health. The chain has TRBV7-9 and TRBJ2-7; TRBD2 matches 9 bases. The CDR3 sequence: CASSSGLAGAYEQYF. CDR3 nucleotide sequence: TGTGCCAGCAGCTCGGGATTAGCGGGAGCCTACGAGCAGTACTTC.